The clone carrying this TCR beta chain was observed a few times. Its antigen is currently unknown. The CDR3 runs 13 residues. Between the trimmed V and J ends, which lost 8 bases and 5 bases, there was a span of 14 bases. Through a sample-barcoded 5' primer and a J-beta primer mix, a second PCR was run for about 6 to 11 cycles. Each CDR3 protein is one row after TCRdb ran MiXCR on the 5' RACE reads. The repertoire holds 780,000 or so distinct CDR3 sequences, just over 55% seen once, with about 26% in the top ten. The sample originates from a study of blood T cells in healthy people across ages. General study points: Among T cells, TCR beta diversity per million cells dropped roughly linearly as age rose.

Material for sequencing was blood. The chain couples TRBV12-3 or TRBV12-4 to TRBJ2-3; D perhaps matches TRBD2 (5 bases). The origin of this receptor is a man aged 40-49 years in good health. DNA of the CDR3: TGTGCCAGCTCGGGGAGATCAGGAGATACGCAGTATTTT. Its translation is CASSGRSGDTQYF.